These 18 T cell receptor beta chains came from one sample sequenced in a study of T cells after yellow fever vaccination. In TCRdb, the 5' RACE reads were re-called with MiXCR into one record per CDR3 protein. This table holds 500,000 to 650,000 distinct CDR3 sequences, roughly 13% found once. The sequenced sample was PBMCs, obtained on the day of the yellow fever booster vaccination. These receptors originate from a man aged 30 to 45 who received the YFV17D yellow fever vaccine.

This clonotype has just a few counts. CDR3 bases: TGCGCCAGCAGCCAAGATGGTCACAGCATGAACACTGAAGCTTTCTTT. It encodes CASSQDGHSMNTEAFF. The rearrangement links TRBV4-3 to TRBJ1-1, with D unclear. The germline V gene encodes CDR1 LGHNA and CDR2 YSLEER. This CDR3 comprises 16 residues. The V end was cut by 0 bases, the J end by 0 bases, with 11 bases between.

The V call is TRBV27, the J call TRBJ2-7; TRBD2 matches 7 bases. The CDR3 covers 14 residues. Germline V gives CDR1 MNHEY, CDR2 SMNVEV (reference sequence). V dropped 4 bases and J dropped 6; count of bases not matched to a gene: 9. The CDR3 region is CASSSGLAVSEQYF. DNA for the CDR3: TGTGCCAGCAGTTCAGGCCTAGCGGTTTCCGAGCAGTACTTC.

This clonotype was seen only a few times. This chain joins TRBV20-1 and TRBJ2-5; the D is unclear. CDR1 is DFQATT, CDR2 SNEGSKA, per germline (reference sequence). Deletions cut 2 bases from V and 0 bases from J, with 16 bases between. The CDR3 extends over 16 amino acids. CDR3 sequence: CSARPLPTRYQETQYF. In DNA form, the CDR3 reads TGCAGTGCTAGACCCCTTCCTACACGGTACCAAGAGACCCAGTACTTC.

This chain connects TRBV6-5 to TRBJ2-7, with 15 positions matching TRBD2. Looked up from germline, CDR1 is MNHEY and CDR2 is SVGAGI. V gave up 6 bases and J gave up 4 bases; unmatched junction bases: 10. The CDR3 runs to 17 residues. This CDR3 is CASRHLGTSGRQYEQYF. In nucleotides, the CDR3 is TGTGCCAGCAGACATCTAGGGACTAGCGGGAGGCAATACGAGCAGTACTTC.

Written as DNA, the CDR3 is TGTGCCAGCAGTTTATCGGCCGGGGTCTACAATGAGCAGTTCTTC. Protein product: CASSLSAGVYNEQFF. This chain links TRBV28 with TRBJ2-1; D might be TRBD2 (5 bases). Germline V gives CDR1 MDHEN, CDR2 SYDVKM. The CDR3 is made up of 15 amino acids. V lost 1 base and J lost 3, with 10 bases in between.

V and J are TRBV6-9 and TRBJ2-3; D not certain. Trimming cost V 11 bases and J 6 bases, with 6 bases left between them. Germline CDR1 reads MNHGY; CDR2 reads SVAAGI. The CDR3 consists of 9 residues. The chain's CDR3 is CAGSDTQYF. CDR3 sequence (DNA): TGTGCCGGTAGCGATACGCAGTATTTT.

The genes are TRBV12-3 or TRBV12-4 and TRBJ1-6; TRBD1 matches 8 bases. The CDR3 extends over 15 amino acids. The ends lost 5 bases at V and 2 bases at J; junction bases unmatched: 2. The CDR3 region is CASSDRGAYNSPLHF. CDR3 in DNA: TGTGCCAGCAGTGACAGGGGCGCCTATAATTCACCCCTCCACTTT.

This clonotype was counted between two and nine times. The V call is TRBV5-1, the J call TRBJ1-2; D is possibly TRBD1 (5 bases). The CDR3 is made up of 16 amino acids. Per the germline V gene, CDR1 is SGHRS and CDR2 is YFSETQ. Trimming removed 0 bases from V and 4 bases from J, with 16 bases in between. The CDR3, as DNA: TGCGCCAGCAGCTTGGCCGGGTCCTCAGGGACCTATGGCTACACCTTC. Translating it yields CASSLAGSSGTYGYTF.

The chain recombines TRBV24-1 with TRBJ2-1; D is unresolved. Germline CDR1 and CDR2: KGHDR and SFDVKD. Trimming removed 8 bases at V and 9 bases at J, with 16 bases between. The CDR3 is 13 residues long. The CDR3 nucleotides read TGTGCCACCACTGAACGGCCCGCAGGTGAGCAGTTCTTC. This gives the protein CATTERPAGEQFF.

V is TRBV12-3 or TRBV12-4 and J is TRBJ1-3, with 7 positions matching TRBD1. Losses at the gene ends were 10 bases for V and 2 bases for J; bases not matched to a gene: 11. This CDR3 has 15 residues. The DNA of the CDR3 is TGTGCCACTACGATACAGGGGACGACTGGAAACACCATATATTTT. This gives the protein CATTIQGTTGNTIYF.

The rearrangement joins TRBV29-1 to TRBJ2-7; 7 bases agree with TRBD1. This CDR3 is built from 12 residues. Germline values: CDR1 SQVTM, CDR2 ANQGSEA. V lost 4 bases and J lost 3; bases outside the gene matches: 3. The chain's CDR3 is CSVAQGFYEQYF. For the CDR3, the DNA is TGCAGCGTTGCACAGGGGTTCTACGAGCAGTACTTC.

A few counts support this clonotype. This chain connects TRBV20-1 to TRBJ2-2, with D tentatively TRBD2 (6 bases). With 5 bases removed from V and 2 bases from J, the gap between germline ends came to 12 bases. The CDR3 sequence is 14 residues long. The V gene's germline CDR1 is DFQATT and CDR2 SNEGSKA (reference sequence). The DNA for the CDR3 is TGCAGTGCTCCCCCGGGACTTAACACCGGGGAGCTGTTTTTT. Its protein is CSAPPGLNTGELFF.

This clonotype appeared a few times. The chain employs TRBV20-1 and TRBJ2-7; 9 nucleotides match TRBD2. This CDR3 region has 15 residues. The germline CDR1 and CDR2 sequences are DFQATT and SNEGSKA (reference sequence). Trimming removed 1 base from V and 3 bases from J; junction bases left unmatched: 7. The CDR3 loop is CSARVLAGSGYEQYF. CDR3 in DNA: TGCAGTGCTAGAGTCCTAGCGGGATCCGGCTACGAGCAGTACTTC.

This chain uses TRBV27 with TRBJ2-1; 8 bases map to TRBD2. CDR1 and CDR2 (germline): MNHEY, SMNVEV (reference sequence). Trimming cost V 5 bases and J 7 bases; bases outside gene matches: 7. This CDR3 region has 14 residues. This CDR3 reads CASSQTPSGNEQFF. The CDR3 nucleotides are TGTGCCAGCAGTCAAACCCCTAGCGGGAATGAGCAGTTCTTC.

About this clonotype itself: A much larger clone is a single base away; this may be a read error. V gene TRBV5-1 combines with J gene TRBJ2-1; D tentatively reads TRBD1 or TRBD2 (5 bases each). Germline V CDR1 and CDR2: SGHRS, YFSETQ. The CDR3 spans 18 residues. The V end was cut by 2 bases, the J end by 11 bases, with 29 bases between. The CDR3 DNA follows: TGCGCCAGCAGCTTTGGGTTCACAATCGGGGCGGGTGATGATCAGCAGTTCTTC. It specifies CASSFGFTIGAGDDQQFF.

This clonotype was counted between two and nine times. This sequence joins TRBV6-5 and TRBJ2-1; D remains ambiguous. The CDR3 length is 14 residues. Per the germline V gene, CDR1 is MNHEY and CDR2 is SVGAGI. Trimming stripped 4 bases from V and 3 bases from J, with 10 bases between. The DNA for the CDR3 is TGTGCCAGCAGTTTCGCAGAGAACTACAATGAGCAGTTCTTC. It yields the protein CASSFAENYNEQFF.

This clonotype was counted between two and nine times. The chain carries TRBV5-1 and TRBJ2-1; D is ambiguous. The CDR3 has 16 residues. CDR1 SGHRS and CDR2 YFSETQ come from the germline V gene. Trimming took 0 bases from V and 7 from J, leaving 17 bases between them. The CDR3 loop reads CASSLVGLSLRNEQFF. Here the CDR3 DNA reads TGCGCCAGCAGCTTGGTAGGCCTATCACTTCGAAATGAGCAGTTCTTC.

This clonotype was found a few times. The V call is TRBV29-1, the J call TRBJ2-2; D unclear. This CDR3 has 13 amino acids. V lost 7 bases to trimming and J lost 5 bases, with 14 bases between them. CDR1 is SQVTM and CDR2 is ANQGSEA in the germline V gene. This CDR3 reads CSASTRLTGELFF. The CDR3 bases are TGCAGCGCCTCGACACGCCTGACCGGGGAGCTGTTTTTT.